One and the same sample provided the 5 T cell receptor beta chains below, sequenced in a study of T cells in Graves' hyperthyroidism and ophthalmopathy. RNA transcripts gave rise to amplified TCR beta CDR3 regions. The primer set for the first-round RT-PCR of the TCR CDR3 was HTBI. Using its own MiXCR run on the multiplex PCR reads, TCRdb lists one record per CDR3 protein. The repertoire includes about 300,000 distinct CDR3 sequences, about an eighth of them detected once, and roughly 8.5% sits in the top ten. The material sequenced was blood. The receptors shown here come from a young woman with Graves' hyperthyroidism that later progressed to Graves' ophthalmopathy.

CDR3 DNA sequence: TGTGCCAGCAGCACCGGGGCAGGACTAGCGGGGAACACCGGGGAGCTGTTTTTT. Its translation: CASSTGAGLAGNTGELFF. The rearrangement uses TRBV7-6 and TRBJ2-2; TRBD2 agrees at 11 bases. After removal of 5 bases from V and 1 base from J, the junction contained 9 bases not matched to a gene. The V gene's germline CDR1 is SGHVS and CDR2 FNYEAQ. The CDR3 extends over 18 amino acids.

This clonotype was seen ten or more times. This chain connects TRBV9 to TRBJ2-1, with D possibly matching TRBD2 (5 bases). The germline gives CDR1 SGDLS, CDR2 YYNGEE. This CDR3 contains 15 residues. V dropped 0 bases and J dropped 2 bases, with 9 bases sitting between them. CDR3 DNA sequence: TGTGCCAGCAGCGTAGATCCGGGGACCTACAATGAGCAGTTCTTC. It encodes CASSVDPGTYNEQFF. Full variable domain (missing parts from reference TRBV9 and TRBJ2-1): DSGVTQTPKHLITATGQRVTLRCSPRSGDLSVYWYQQSLDQGLQFLIQYYNGEERAKGNILERFSAQQFPDLHSELNLSSLELGDSALYFCASSVDPGTYNEQFFGPGTRLTVL.

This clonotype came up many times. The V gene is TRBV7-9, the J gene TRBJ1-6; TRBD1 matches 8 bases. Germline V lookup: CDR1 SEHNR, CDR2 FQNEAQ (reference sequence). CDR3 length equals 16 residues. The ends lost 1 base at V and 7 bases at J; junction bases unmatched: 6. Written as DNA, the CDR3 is TGTGCCAGCAGCTTAGTCGTCGCAGGGGGCAATTCACCCCTCCACTTT. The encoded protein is CASSLVVAGGNSPLHF. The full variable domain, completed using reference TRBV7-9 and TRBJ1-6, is DTGVSQNPRHKITKRGQNVTFRCDPISEHNRLYWYRQTLGQGPEFLTYFQNEAQLEKSRLLSDRFSAERPKGSFSTLEIQRTEQGDSAMYLCASSLVVAGGNSPLHFGNGTRLTVT.

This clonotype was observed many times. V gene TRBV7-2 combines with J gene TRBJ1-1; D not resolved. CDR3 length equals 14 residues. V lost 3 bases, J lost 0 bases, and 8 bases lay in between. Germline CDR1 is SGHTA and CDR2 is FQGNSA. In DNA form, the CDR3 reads TGTGCCAGCAGCTTCGGGGAAGTGAACACTGAAGCTTTCTTT. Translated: CASSFGEVNTEAFF.

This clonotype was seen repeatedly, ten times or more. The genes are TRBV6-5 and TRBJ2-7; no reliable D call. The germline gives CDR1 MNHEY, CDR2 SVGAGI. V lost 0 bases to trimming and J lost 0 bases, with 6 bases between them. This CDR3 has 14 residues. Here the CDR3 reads CASSYSSGSYEQYF. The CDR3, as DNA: TGTGCCAGCAGTTACTCGTCCGGCTCCTACGAGCAGTACTTC.